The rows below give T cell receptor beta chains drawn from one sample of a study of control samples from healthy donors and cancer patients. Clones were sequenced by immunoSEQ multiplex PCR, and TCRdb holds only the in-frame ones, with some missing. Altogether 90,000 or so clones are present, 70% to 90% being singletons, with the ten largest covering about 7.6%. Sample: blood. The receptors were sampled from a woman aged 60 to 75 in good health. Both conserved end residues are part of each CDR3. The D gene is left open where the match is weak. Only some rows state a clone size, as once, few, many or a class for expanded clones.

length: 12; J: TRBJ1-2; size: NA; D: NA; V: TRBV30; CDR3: CAWSPPNYGYTF; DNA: TGTGCCTGGAGCCCTCCTAACTATGGCTACACCTTC
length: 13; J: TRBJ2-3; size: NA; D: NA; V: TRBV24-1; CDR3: CATSDHGLDTQYF; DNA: TGTGCCACCAGTGACCACGGGCTAGATACGCAGTATTTT
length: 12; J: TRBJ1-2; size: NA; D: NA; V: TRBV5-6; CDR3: CASSRDNYGYTF; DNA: TGTGCCAGCAGCCGGGACAACTATGGCTACACCTTC
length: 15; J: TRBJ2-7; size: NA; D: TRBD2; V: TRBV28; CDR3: CASSSKTSPRFEQYF; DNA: TGTGCCAGCAGTTCCAAGACTAGCCCCCGCTTCGAGCAGTACTTC
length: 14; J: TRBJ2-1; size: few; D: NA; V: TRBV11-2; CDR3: CASSSTRNYNEQFF; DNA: TGTGCCAGCAGCTCCACCCGGAATTACAATGAGCAGTTCTTC
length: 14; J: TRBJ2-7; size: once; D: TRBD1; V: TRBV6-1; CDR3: CASSEGQGPGEQYF; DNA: TGTGCCAGCAGTGAGGGACAGGGGCCAGGCGAGCAGTACTTC
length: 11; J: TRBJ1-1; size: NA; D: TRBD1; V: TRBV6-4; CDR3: CASSADRGAFF; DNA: TGTGCCAGCAGTGCGGACAGGGGAGCTTTCTTT
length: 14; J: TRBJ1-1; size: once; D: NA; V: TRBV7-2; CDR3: CASSTGRRNTEAFF; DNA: TGTGCCAGCAGCACCGGCCGGAGGAACACTGAAGCTTTCTTT
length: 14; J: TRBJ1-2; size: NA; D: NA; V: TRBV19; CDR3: CASSIDIQAGGYTF; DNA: TGTGCCAGTAGTATAGATATCCAGGCAGGCGGCTACACCTTC
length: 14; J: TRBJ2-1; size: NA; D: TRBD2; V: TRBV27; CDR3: CAAKLAGDYNEQFF; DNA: TGTGCCGCAAAGCTAGCGGGCGATTACAATGAGCAGTTCTTC
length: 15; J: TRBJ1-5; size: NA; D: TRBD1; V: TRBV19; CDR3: CASSPWTGGYQPQHF; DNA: TGTGCCAGTAGTCCCTGGACAGGGGGCTATCAGCCCCAGCATTTT
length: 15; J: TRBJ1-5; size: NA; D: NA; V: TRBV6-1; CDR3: CASSELWAGNQPQHF; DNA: TGTGCCAGCAGTGAATTGTGGGCCGGCAATCAGCCCCAGCATTTT
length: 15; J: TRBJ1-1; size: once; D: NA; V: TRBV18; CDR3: CASSLRQVTNTEAFF; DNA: TGTGCCAGCTCCCTCAGACAGGTCACGAACACTGAAGCTTTCTTT
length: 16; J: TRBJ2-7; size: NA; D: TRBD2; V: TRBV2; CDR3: CASSEELAGETYEQYF; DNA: TGTGCCAGCAGTGAAGAGCTAGCGGGGGAAACCTACGAGCAGTACTTC
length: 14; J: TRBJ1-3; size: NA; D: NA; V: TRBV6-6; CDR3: CASSWTVSGNTIYF; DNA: TGTGCCAGCAGTTGGACTGTTTCTGGAAACACCATATATTTT
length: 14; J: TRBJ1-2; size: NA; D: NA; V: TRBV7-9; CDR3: CASSPGWGNYGYTF; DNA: TGTGCCAGCAGCCCAGGCTGGGGAAACTATGGCTACACCTTC
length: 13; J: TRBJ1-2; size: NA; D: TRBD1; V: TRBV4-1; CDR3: CASSTWTGYGYTF; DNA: TGCGCCAGCAGCACCTGGACAGGGTATGGCTACACCTTC
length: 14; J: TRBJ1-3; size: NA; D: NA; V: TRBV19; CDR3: CASSISGAGNTIYF; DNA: TGTGCCAGTAGTATATCTGGGGCCGGAAACACCATATATTTT
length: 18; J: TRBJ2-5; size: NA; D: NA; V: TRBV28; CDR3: CASSLSSRVSARRETQYF; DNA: TGTGCCAGCAGTTTAAGTTCCAGGGTCTCGGCCCGACGGGAGACCCAGTACTTC
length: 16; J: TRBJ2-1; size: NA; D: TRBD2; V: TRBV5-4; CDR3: CASSLRAGGGGNEQFF; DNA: TGTGCCAGCAGCTTGAGAGCGGGAGGGGGGGGCAATGAGCAGTTCTTC
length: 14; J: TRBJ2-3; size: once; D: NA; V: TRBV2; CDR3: CASRFGQFTDTQYF; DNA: TGTGCCAGCAGGTTTGGGCAGTTTACAGATACGCAGTATTTT
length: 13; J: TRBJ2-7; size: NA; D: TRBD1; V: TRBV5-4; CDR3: CASGLTGSNEQYF; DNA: TGTGCCAGCGGATTGACAGGGTCCAACGAGCAGTACTTC
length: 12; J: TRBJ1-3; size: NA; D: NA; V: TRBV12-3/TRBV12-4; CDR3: CANSFSGNTIYF; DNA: TGTGCCAACAGTTTTTCCGGAAACACCATATATTTT
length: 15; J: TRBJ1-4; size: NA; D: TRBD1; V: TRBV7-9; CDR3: CASSNTGTGREKLFF; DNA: TGTGCCAGCAGCAATACCGGGACAGGGAGGGAAAAACTGTTTTTT
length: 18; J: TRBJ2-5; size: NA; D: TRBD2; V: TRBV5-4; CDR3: CASSSGKTAGVGQETQYF; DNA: TGTGCCTCCAGCTCTGGTAAAACAGCGGGAGTAGGCCAAGAGACCCAGTACTTC